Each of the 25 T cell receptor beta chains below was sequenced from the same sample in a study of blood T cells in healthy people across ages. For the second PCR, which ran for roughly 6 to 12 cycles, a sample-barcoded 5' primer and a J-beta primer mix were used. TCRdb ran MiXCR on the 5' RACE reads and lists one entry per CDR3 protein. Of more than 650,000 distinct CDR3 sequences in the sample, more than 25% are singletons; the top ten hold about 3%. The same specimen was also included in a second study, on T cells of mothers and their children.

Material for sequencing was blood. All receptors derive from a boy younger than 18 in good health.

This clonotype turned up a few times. CDR3 sequence: CASSLIVQPLSGANVLTF. Here the CDR3 DNA reads TGCGCCAGCAGCTTGATAGTACAGCCCCTTTCTGGGGCCAACGTCCTGACTTTC. The chain links TRBV5-1 to TRBJ2-6; D unclear. The CDR3 is made up of 18 amino acids. Germline loops: CDR1 SGHRS, CDR2 YFSETQ. Trimming took 1 base from V and 1 from J, leaving 15 bases between them.

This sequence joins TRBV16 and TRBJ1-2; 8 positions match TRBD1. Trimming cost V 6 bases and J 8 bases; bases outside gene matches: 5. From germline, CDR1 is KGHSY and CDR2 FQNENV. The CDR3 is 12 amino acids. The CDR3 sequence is CASRGQGWGYTF. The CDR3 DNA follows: TGTGCCAGCAGAGGACAGGGATGGGGCTACACCTTC.

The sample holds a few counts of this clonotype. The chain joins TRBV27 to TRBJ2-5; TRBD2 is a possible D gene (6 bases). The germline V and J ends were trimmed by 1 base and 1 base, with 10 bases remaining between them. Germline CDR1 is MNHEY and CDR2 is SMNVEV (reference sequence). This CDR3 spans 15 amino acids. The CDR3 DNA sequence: TGTGCCAGCAGTTTATTTCGGGGGTCCCAAGAGACCCAGTACTTC. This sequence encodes CASSLFRGSQETQYF.

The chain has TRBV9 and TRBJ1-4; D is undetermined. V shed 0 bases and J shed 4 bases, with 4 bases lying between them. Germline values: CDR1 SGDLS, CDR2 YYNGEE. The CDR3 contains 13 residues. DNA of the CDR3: TGTGCCAGCAGCGTAGCGGATAATGAAAAACTGTTTTTT. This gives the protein CASSVADNEKLFF.

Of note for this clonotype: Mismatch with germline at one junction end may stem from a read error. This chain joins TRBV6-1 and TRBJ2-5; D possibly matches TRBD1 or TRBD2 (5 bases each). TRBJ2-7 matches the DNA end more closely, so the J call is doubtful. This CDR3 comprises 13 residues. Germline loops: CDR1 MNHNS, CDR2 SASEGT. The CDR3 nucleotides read TGTGCCGGCAGGAGAGGGGCTTCCTACGAGCAGTACTTC. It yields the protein CAGRRGASYEQYF.

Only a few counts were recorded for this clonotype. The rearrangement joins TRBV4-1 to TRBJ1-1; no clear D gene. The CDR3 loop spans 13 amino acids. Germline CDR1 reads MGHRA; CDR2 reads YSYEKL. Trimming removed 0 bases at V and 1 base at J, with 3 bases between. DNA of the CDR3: TGCGCCAGCAGCCAAGAGTGGAACACTGAAGCTTTCTTT. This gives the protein CASSQEWNTEAFF.

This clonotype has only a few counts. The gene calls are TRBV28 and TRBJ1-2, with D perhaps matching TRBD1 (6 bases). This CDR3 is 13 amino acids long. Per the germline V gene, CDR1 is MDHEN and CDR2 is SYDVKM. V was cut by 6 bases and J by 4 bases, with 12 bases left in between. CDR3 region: CASSPGVSYGYTF. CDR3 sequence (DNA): TGTGCCAGCAGCCCAGGGGTGAGCTATGGCTACACCTTC.

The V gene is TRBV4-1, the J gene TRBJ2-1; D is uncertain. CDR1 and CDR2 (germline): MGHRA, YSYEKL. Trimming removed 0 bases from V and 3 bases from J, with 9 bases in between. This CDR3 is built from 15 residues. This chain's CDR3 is CASSQDSAIYNEQFF. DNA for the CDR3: TGCGCCAGCAGCCAAGATTCCGCCATCTACAATGAGCAGTTCTTC.

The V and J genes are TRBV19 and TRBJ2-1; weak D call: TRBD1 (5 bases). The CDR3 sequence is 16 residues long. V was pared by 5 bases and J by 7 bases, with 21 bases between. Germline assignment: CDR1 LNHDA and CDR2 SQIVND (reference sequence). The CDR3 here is CASSVWTLREWNEQFF. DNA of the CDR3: TGTGCCAGTAGTGTTTGGACACTCAGAGAGTGGAATGAGCAGTTCTTC.

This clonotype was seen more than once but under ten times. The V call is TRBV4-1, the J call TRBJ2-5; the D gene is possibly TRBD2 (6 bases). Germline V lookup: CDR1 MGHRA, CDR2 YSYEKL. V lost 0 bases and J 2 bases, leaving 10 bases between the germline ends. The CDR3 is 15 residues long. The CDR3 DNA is TGCGCCAGCAGCCAAGATGGGAGCGGGCAAGAGACCCAGTACTTC. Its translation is CASSQDGSGQETQYF.

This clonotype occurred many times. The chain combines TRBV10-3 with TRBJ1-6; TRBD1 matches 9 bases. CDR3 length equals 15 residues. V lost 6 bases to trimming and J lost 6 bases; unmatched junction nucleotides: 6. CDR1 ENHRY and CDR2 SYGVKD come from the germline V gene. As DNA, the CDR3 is TGTGCCATCAGCCGGACAGGGGAAGCTAATTCACCCCTCCACTTT. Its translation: CAISRTGEANSPLHF.

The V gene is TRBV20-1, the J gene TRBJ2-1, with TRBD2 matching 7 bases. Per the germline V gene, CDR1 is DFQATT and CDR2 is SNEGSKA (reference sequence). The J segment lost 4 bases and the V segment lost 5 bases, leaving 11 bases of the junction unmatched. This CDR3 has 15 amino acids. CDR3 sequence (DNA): TGCAGTGCTCCAGGAGGGGCCGGGGGGTACAATGAGCAGTTCTTC. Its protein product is CSAPGGAGGYNEQFF.

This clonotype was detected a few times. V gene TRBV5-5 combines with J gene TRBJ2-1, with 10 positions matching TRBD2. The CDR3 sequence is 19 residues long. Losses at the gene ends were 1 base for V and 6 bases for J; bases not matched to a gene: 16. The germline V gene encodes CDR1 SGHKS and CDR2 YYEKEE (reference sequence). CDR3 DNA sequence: TGTGCCAGCAGCTTGACACCTAGCGGGGGTACCCTATTCGTCAATGAGCAGTTCTTC. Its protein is CASSLTPSGGTLFVNEQFF.

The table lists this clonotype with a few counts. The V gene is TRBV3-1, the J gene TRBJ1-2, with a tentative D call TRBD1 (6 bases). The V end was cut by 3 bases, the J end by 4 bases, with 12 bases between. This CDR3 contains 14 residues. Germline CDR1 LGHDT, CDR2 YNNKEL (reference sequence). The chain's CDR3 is CASSHGTRSYGYTF. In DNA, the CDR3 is TGTGCCAGCAGCCATGGGACAAGATCCTATGGCTACACCTTC.

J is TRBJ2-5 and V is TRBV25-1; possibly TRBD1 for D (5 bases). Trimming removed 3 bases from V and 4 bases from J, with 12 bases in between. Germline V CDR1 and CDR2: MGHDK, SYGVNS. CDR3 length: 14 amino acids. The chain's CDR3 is CASSDRRVGETQYF. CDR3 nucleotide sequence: TGTGCCAGCAGTGACCGCAGGGTGGGAGAGACCCAGTACTTC.

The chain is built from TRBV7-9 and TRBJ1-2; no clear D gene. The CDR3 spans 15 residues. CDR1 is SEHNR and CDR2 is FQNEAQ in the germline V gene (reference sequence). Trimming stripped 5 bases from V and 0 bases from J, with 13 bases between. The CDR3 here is CASSPVGTPNYGYTF. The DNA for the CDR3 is TGTGCCAGCAGCCCCGTTGGCACCCCTAACTATGGCTACACCTTC.

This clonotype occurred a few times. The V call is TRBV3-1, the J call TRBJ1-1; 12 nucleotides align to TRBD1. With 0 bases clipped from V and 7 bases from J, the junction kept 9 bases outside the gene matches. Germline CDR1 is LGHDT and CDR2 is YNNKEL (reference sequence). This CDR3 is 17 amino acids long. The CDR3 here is CASSQDVSGQGAGEAFF. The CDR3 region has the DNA TGTGCCAGCAGCCAAGATGTTTCGGGACAGGGGGCGGGTGAAGCTTTCTTT.

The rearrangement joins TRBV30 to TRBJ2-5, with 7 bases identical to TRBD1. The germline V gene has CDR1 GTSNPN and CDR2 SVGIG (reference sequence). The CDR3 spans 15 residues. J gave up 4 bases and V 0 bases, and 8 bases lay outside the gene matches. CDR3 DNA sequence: TGTGCCTGGAGTGTTGGGCAGGGGGAAAGAGAGACCCAGTACTTC. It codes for CAWSVGQGERETQYF.

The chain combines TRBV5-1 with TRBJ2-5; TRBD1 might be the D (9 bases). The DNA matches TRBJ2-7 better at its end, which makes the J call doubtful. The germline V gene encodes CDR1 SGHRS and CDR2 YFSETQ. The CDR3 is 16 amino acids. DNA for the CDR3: TGCGCCAGCAGCTTGGCCGCGGGGGGACAGGGCTACGAGCAGTACTTC. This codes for CASSLAAGGQGYEQYF.

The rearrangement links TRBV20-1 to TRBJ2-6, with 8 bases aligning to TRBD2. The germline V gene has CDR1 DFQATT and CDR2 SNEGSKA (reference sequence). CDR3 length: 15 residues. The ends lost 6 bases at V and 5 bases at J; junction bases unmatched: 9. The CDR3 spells CSALREGERANVLTF. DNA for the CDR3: TGCAGTGCCCTCCGGGAGGGGGAGAGGGCCAACGTCCTGACTTTC.

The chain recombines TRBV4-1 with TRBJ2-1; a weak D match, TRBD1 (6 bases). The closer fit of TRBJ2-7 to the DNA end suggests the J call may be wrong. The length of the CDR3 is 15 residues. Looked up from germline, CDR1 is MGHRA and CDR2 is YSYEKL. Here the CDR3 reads CASSPLGTFTDEQYF. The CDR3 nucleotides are TGCGCCAGCAGCCCCCTTGGGACATTCACGGACGAGCAGTACTTC.

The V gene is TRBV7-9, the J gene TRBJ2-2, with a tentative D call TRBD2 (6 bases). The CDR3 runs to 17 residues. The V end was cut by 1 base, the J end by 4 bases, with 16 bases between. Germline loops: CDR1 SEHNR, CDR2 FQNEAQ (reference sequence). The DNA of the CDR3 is TGTGCCAGCAGCTTAGTGCCGGGACTGGGATTCACCGGGGAGCTGTTTTTT. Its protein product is CASSLVPGLGFTGELFF.

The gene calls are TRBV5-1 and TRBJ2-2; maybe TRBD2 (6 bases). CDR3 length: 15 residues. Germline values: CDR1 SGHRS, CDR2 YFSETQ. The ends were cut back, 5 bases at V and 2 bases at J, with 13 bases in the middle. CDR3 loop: CASRTGGPNTGELFF. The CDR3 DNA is TGCGCCAGCAGAACCGGGGGACCCAACACCGGGGAGCTGTTTTTT.

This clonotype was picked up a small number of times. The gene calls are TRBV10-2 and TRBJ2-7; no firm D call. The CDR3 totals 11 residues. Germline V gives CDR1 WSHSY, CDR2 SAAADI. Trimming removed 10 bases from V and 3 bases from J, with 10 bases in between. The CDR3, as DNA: TGCGCCATCGCCCTAGGCTACGAGCAGTACTTC. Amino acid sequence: CAIALGYEQYF.

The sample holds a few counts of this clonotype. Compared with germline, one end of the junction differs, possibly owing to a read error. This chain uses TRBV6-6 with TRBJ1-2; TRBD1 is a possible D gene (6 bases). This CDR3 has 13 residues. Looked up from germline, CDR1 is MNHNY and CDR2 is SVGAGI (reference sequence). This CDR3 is CASSSWGPDGCTF. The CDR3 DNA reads TGTGCCAGCAGTTCGTGGGGGCCCGATGGCTGCACCTTC.